These T cell receptor beta chains were read from a single sample in a study of shared clonotypes between healthy human individuals. TCRdb's copy holds only in-frame clones and misses some; the assay was immunoSEQ multiplex PCR. The sample shows about 1.9 million clones, around 93% of them seen only once. The sequencing input was naive CD8+ T cells from PBMCs. These receptors were taken from a man aged 18 to 29 in good health. Some clones in this sample may be carry-over from other donors' samples. Both conserved end residues are part of each CDR3.

v_gene: TRBV15; len: 14; CDR3aa: CATSGGRQGYEQYF
v_gene: TRBV28; len: 19; CDR3aa: CASSLMPSGRGYSNQPQHF
v_gene: TRBV14; len: 13; CDR3aa: CASSQGSRQEQYF
v_gene: TRBV9; len: 13; CDR3aa: CASSHRGEETQYF
v_gene: TRBV28; len: 13; CDR3aa: CASSPGSSYEQYF
v_gene: TRBV28; len: 17; CDR3aa: CASSRPPLSTNTGELFF
v_gene: TRBV27; len: 15; CDR3aa: CASSRTVRQADTQYF
v_gene: TRBV27; len: 14; CDR3aa: CASSWVSFGQPQHF
v_gene: TRBV9; len: 15; CDR3aa: CASSLGTSRADTQYF
v_gene: TRBV27; len: 19; CDR3aa: CASSPIAAGAHGVGDTQYF
v_gene: TRBV7-9; len: 11; CDR3aa: CASSLLYEQYF
v_gene: TRBV29-1; len: 15; CDR3aa: CSVRPFGQLNTEAFF
v_gene: TRBV10-2; len: 15; CDR3aa: CASSGAGAEGRTQYF
v_gene: TRBV28; len: 13; CDR3aa: CASSPQGAGELFF
v_gene: TRBV28; len: 15; CDR3aa: CASSPMLAGAHEQYF
v_gene: TRBV5-4; len: 14; CDR3aa: CASSLDPGAGGQFF
v_gene: TRBV28; len: 16; CDR3aa: CASSAKQGAHQETQYF
v_gene: TRBV19; len: 13; CDR3aa: CASSFLEAETQYF
v_gene: TRBV9; len: 13; CDR3aa: CASTGRGTDTQYF
v_gene: TRBV7-9; len: 13; CDR3aa: CASSPRAGNEQFF
v_gene: TRBV6-5; len: 12; CDR3aa: CASSSQNQPQHF
v_gene: TRBV2; len: 13; CDR3aa: CASLGTSTDTQYF
v_gene: TRBV2; len: 14; CDR3aa: CASSGAEANYGYTF
v_gene: TRBV15; len: 14; CDR3aa: CATSGNRATYEQYF
v_gene: TRBV7-9; len: 18; CDR3aa: CASSSNPGSGERDYEQYF
v_gene: TRBV11-2; len: 11; CDR3aa: CASSLDGQCTF
v_gene: TRBV7-9; len: 16; CDR3aa: CASSLVASGSKETQYF
v_gene: TRBV19; len: 16; CDR3aa: CASSIDLETLNTEAFF
v_gene: TRBV28; len: 15; CDR3aa: CASSLWNLAGDEQFF
v_gene: TRBV6-1; len: 15; CDR3aa: CASSEGGGIVYEQYF
v_gene: TRBV6-1; len: 17; CDR3aa: CASSEALASGSHREQYF
v_gene: TRBV9; len: 14; CDR3aa: CASSVRDRMYEQYF
v_gene: TRBV7-9; len: 19; CDR3aa: CASNIGRTAVLSSYNEQFF
v_gene: TRBV28; len: 17; CDR3aa: CASSLKLQGALGGELFF
v_gene: TRBV10-3; len: 14; CDR3aa: CAISAEPALNEQFF
v_gene: TRBV11-2; len: 17; CDR3aa: CASSPTRLSGANYGYTF
v_gene: TRBV6-1; len: 16; CDR3aa: CASSEVQGGSNQPQHF
v_gene: TRBV5-6; len: 16; CDR3aa: CASSRDRAPRHTEAFF
v_gene: TRBV14; len: 14; CDR3aa: CASSQTQGSYGYTF
v_gene: TRBV7-9; len: 16; CDR3aa: CASSRSSGGHTGELFF
v_gene: TRBV5-8; len: 13; CDR3aa: CASNWAGGNEQYF
v_gene: TRBV7-2; len: 13; CDR3aa: CASSPPDRYGYTF
v_gene: TRBV27; len: 14; CDR3aa: CASRVMDGYNEQFF
v_gene: TRBV6-5; len: 14; CDR3aa: CASSWSGITDTQYF
v_gene: TRBV27; len: 16; CDR3aa: CASSPEWDGSYNEQFF
v_gene: TRBV6-6; len: 16; CDR3aa: CASSYLAGEGTDTQYF
v_gene: TRBV14; len: 18; CDR3aa: CASSQDPLWDSGSYEQYF
v_gene: TRBV6-4; len: 15; CDR3aa: CASRLDRGQGNEQFF
v_gene: TRBV9; len: 15; CDR3aa: CASSAGTSIWDEQYF
v_gene: TRBV16; len: 13; CDR3aa: CASTGRGKETQYF
v_gene: TRBV15; len: 13; CDR3aa: CASQRPPYGAQYF
v_gene: TRBV11-2; len: 16; CDR3aa: CASRLLLAGVVGELFF
v_gene: TRBV11-2; len: 12; CDR3aa: CASSLGNQPQHF